This T cell receptor (beta chain) emerged from a study of blood T cells in healthy people across ages. Study-level points and caveats: Per million T cells, TCR beta diversity dropped roughly linearly as age increased.

As to this clonotype: The antigen remains undetermined.

Using a J-beta primer mix together with a sample-barcoded 5' primer, a second PCR was run for 7 to 11 cycles. TCRdb ran MiXCR on the 5' RACE reads and lists one entry per CDR3 protein. The table has some 790,000 distinct CDR3 sequences, roughly 26% seen once. Per germline, CDR1 SGHKS and CDR2 YYEKEE (reference sequence). V lost 4 bases and J lost 6, with 21 bases in between. CDR3 length: 16 amino acids. The source material was blood. The chain is built from TRBV5-5 and TRBJ2-3, with D perhaps matching TRBD1 (5 bases). The sequence was obtained from a woman older than 75 in good health. CDR3 region: CASSLPRNTKGDTQYF. In nucleotides, the CDR3 is TGTGCCAGCAGCCTCCCCCGTAACACAAAGGGGGATACGCAGTATTTT.